The clone carrying this T cell receptor (beta chain) was detected ten times or more. Its antigen remains unidentified. MiXCR, applied by TCRdb to the reads, yields one record per CDR3 protein. The table records 250,000 to 350,000 distinct CDR3 sequences, roughly a quarter of them present only once. This sample stems from a study of T cell repertoires in cytomegalovirus infection. The overall study: Shared public TCR beta signatures pointed to both CMV infection and a matching HLA type. General study points: Cumulative frequency of public TCR beta families picked out carriers of CMV plus the relevant HLA.

The TCR sequence derives from a human donor in good health (CMV status not recorded). Some clones in this sample may be carry-over from other donors' samples. Sequencing was performed on PBMCs.

The CDR3 nucleotides are TGTGCCAGCAGTAACCCCGCCGGGACTGAGCAGTTCTTC. It encodes CASSNPAGTEQFF. The V gene is TRBV6-1, the J gene TRBJ2-1; D may correspond to TRBD1 or TRBD2 (5 bases each). V was trimmed by 5 bases and J by 9 bases, leaving 14 bases between them. Looked up from germline, CDR1 is MNHNS and CDR2 is SASEGT. The CDR3 runs to 13 residues.